One and the same sample provided the 25 T cell receptor beta chains below, sequenced in a study of cytomegalovirus exposure and HLA in healthy donors. It was with 60 Vbeta and 13 Jbeta primers that the PCR ran. This table comes from immunoSEQ multiplex PCR, and its TCRdb copy is limited to in-frame clones, with some not included. The sample yields about 160,000 clones, roughly 80% seen once. Sequenced: PBMCs. These receptors were taken from a man aged 40-49 years in good health and CMV-seronegative.

This sequence joins TRBV27 and TRBJ2-7; 7 bases map to TRBD1. The CDR3 has 14 residues. With 5 bases clipped from V and 0 bases from J, the junction kept 4 bases outside the gene matches. Germline V lookup: CDR1 MNHEY, CDR2 SMNVEV (reference sequence). The CDR3 sequence is CASSQTGNSYEQYF. CDR3 DNA sequence: TGTGCCAGCAGTCAGACAGGGAACTCCTACGAGCAGTACTTC.

The rearrangement joins TRBV18 to TRBJ2-5; 8 bases match TRBD1. The CDR3 is 15 amino acids. V lost 3 bases to trimming and J lost 5 bases; unmatched junction nucleotides: 8. Germline V gene sequence: CDR1 KGHSH, CDR2 LQKENI. As DNA, the CDR3 is TGTGCCAGCTCACCTGGCCAGGGGGCGCGTGAGACCCAGTACTTC. This codes for CASSPGQGARETQYF.

V and J are TRBV14 and TRBJ2-7; the D gene is possibly TRBD2 (6 bases). Germline CDR1 SGHDN, CDR2 FVKESK. The V end was cut by 1 base, the J end by 4 bases, with 11 bases between. This CDR3 contains 14 residues. CDR3 nucleotide sequence: TGTGCCAGCAGCCAAGGGGGACTGTTTTACGAGCAGTACTTC. Amino acid sequence: CASSQGGLFYEQYF.

A few counts support this clone. CDR3 DNA sequence: TGCGCCAGCAGCTCAGGGATGGGGTCCTATAATTCACCCCTCCACTTT. It yields the protein CASSSGMGSYNSPLHF. The rearrangement links TRBV5-1 to TRBJ1-6, with D possibly being TRBD1 (5 bases). Germline V CDR1 and CDR2: SGHRS, YFSETQ. V lost 3 bases and J lost 1, with 11 bases in between. The CDR3 spans 16 residues.

A few counts support this clone. Additional DNA sequences in this sample encode the identical CDR3. The chain uses TRBV29-1 and TRBJ2-1; perhaps TRBD1 as D (5 bases). Trimming cost V 4 bases and J 5 bases, with 6 bases left between them. The CDR3 length is 11 residues. Germline V gene sequence: CDR1 SQVTM, CDR2 ANQGSEA. CDR3: CSVAGNNEQFF. The CDR3 region has the DNA TGCAGCGTTGCAGGGAACAATGAGCAGTTCTTC.

The CDR3 is CAVTVLDTQYF. DNA of the CDR3: TGTGCCGTGACAGTCTTGGATACGCAGTATTTT. The chain is built from TRBV5-3 and TRBJ2-3; possible D gene TRBD1, 5 bases. TRBV5-3 is labeled an ORF, and its function is uncertain. The ends were cut back, 10 bases at V and 6 bases at J, with 12 bases in the middle. The CDR3 totals 11 residues.

The chain is built from TRBV6-5 and TRBJ1-6; D may be TRBD1 (5 bases). The CDR3 length is 14 residues. Germline V gives CDR1 MNHEY, CDR2 SVGAGI. Trimming pared 7 bases from V and 8 bases from J, leaving 15 bases between. The CDR3 DNA is TGTGCCAGCACGCACGGACAAGGGCATTCACCCCTCCACTTT. Protein: CASTHGQGHSPLHF.

The chain recombines TRBV5-5 with TRBJ2-7, with 9 bases fitting TRBD2. Losses at the gene ends were 4 bases for V and 2 bases for J; bases not matched to a gene: 10. This CDR3 has 16 residues. CDR1 and CDR2 from the germline V gene are SGHKS and YYEKEE (reference sequence). CDR3 sequence (DNA): TGTGCCAGCAGCGCCTCCCTAGCGGGGATGGCCTACGAGCAGTACTTC. Translation gives CASSASLAGMAYEQYF.

This clone appeared a single time. This rearrangement joins TRBV6-5 to TRBJ2-1, with 9 bases lining up with TRBD1. The germline V gene encodes CDR1 MNHEY and CDR2 SVGAGI. The CDR3 covers 15 residues. J gave up 7 bases and V 6 bases, and 10 bases lay outside the gene matches. DNA of the CDR3: TGTGCCAGCAGGCCCGGGACAGGGAGGATAAATGAGCAGTTCTTC. Translation gives CASRPGTGRINEQFF.

The rearrangement links TRBV5-5 to TRBJ1-1, with a possible D match to TRBD1 (6 bases). Germline CDR1 is SGHKS and CDR2 is YYEKEE (reference sequence). The CDR3 is made up of 12 amino acids. Trimming cost V 3 bases and J 5 bases, with 8 bases left between them. This CDR3 is CASSYRETEAFF. In DNA form, the CDR3 reads TGTGCCAGCAGCTACAGGGAAACTGAAGCTTTCTTT.

The chain joins TRBV27 to TRBJ2-7; D possibly corresponds to TRBD1 (7 bases). This CDR3 contains 19 residues. V was shortened by 4 bases and J by 6 bases, with 31 bases between the two germline ends. Germline V lookup: CDR1 MNHEY, CDR2 SMNVEV (reference sequence). The CDR3 bases are TGTGCCAGCAGTTCACCCGCGCAACTGGGGGGACAGAGAAGGGGCGAGCAGTACTTC. Its translation: CASSSPAQLGGQRRGEQYF.

Here the CDR3 reads CASGLLHPGGANSPLHF. In nucleotides, the CDR3 is TGTGCTAGTGGTTTGCTGCACCCCGGGGGTGCTAATTCACCCCTCCACTTT. This sequence joins TRBV12-5 and TRBJ1-6, with TRBD1 as a possible D gene (5 bases). Germline CDR1 is LGHNT and CDR2 is FRNRAP. The CDR3 covers 17 residues. Trimming removed 2 bases at V and 6 bases at J, with 17 bases between. The full variable domain, its missing parts supplied by reference TRBV12-5 and TRBJ1-6, is DARVTQTPRHKVTEMGQEVTMRCQPILGHNTVFWYRQTMMQGLELLAYFRNRAPLDDSGMPKDRFSAEMPDATLATLKIQPSEPRDSAVYFCASGLLHPGGANSPLHFGNGTRLTVT.

This clone has a single count. This chain joins TRBV6-5 and TRBJ2-3; possibly TRBD2 for D (7 bases). V gave up 4 bases and J gave up 5 bases, with 19 bases separating them. The CDR3 is made up of 16 amino acids. Per germline, CDR1 MNHEY and CDR2 SVGAGI. This CDR3 is CASSSPHGGAGDTQYF. DNA for the CDR3: TGTGCCAGCAGTTCCCCGCATGGGGGGGCTGGAGATACGCAGTATTTT.

The chain combines TRBV19 with TRBJ1-1; a weak D match, TRBD1 (6 bases). Germline CDR1 LNHDA, CDR2 SQIVND (reference sequence). V lost 3 bases and J 2 bases, leaving 16 bases between the germline ends. CDR3 length: 16 residues. The CDR3 loop reads CASSIRDKGRNTEAFF. As DNA, the CDR3 is TGTGCCAGTAGTATCCGGGACAAAGGTAGAAACACTGAAGCTTTCTTT.

The CDR3: CASSLVGGANYGYTF. CDR3 DNA: TGTGCCAGCAGCTTGGTAGGGGGCGCTAACTATGGCTACACCTTC. The chain links TRBV5-6 to TRBJ1-2; 7 bases are shared with TRBD1. V trimming: 0 bases; J trimming: 0 bases; junction bases outside the gene matches: 2. The germline gives CDR1 SGHDT, CDR2 YYEEEE. The length of the CDR3 is 15 residues.

The count of this clone is one. The CDR3, as DNA: TGTGCCAGCAGCGGGGAATCTAGCGGGGCCTCCTACAATGAGCAGTTCTTC. Amino acids: CASSGESSGASYNEQFF. This chain uses TRBV5-4 with TRBJ2-1; TRBD2 aligns across 9 bases. Germline trimming cut 4 bases from V and 0 bases from J; bases unmatched to any gene: 8. The CDR3 covers 17 residues. Germline V gene sequence: CDR1 SGHNT, CDR2 YYREEE (reference sequence).

The chain has TRBV27 and TRBJ2-7, with 9 bases matching TRBD1. The CDR3 is made up of 16 amino acids. CDR1 and CDR2 (germline): MNHEY, SMNVEV (reference sequence). After removal of 4 bases from V and 4 bases from J, the junction contained 11 bases not matched to a gene. CDR3 amino acids: CASSSPWGQGQYEQYF. The CDR3 nucleotides read TGTGCCAGCAGTTCCCCATGGGGACAGGGACAGTACGAGCAGTACTTC.

The chain recombines TRBV9 with TRBJ2-2; 8 bases fit TRBD2. Germline values: CDR1 SGDLS, CDR2 YYNGEE. The CDR3 is 16 residues long. Trimming cost V 5 bases and J 4 bases; bases outside gene matches: 10. CDR3 nucleotides: TGTGCCAGCAGTTCAGCCGGGACTAGTACCACCGGGGAGCTGTTTTTT. As protein: CASSSAGTSTTGELFF.

This clone was observed once. The gene calls are TRBV5-1 and TRBJ2-7; possible D gene TRBD1, 5 bases. V was trimmed by 4 bases and J by 0 bases, leaving 11 bases between them. Germline lookup yields CDR1 SGHRS and CDR2 YFSETQ. The CDR3 sequence is 14 residues long. The chain's CDR3 is CASSPQGSSYEQYF. The CDR3 bases are TGCGCCAGCAGCCCGCAGGGAAGCTCCTACGAGCAGTACTTC.

The J gene is TRBJ2-7, the V gene TRBV5-1; weak D call: TRBD1 (6 bases). V lost 4 bases to trimming and J lost 3 bases, with 11 bases between them. This CDR3 spans 13 amino acids. Germline loops: CDR1 SGHRS, CDR2 YFSETQ. This CDR3 reads CASSVGQIYEQYF. CDR3 DNA sequence: TGCGCCAGCAGCGTGGGACAAATCTACGAGCAGTACTTC.

The sample holds one count of this clone. The chain links TRBV11-3 to TRBJ2-2; 7 bases map to TRBD1. The CDR3 loop spans 16 amino acids. Looked up from germline, CDR1 is SGHNT and CDR2 is YENEEA. V lost 0 bases to trimming and J lost 7 bases; unmatched junction nucleotides: 8. CDR3 in amino acids: CASSLDLGGFYGELFF. The CDR3 DNA reads TGTGCCAGCAGCTTAGATTTAGGGGGCTTTTACGGGGAGCTGTTTTTT.

The chain employs TRBV27 and TRBJ2-7, with TRBD1 matching 8 bases. This CDR3 spans 15 amino acids. J was trimmed by 0 bases and V by 5 bases; bases with no gene match: 6. CDR1 and CDR2 (germline): MNHEY, SMNVEV (reference sequence). The CDR3 nucleotides read TGTGCCAGCAGTCCGGCAGGGGGCTCCTCCTACGAGCAGTACTTC. Translating gives CASSPAGGSSYEQYF.

The chain links TRBV9 to TRBJ2-1, with 9 bases that match TRBD2. In germline, CDR1 is SGDLS, CDR2 YYNGEE. Trimming at V came to 0 bases and at J to 6 bases, leaving 7 bases not matched to a gene. The CDR3 consists of 16 residues. The CDR3 sequence: CASSVAGAGGLNEQFF. The CDR3 nucleotides read TGTGCCAGCAGCGTAGCTGGTGCGGGGGGGCTCAATGAGCAGTTCTTC.

The chain joins TRBV4-3 to TRBJ2-1; 7 positions match TRBD2. Germline lookup yields CDR1 LGHNA and CDR2 YSLEER. Trimming took 0 bases from V and 5 from J; bases not matched to a gene: 7. The CDR3 consists of 16 residues. The CDR3 loop reads CASSQDPSGIDNEQFF. The CDR3 bases are TGCGCCAGCAGCCAAGATCCCAGCGGGATCGACAATGAGCAGTTCTTC.

The CDR3 loop reads CASSKINGKLFF. DNA for the CDR3: TGTGCCAGCAGCAAAATCAACGGAAAACTGTTTTTT. The rearrangement joins TRBV9 to TRBJ1-4; no reliable D call. Germline CDR1 and CDR2: SGDLS and YYNGEE. V shed 4 bases and J shed 10 bases, with 11 bases lying between them. This CDR3 has 12 amino acids.